This section outlines one T cell receptor beta chain sequence together with its context. What it recognizes is unknown. This CDR3 contains 15 residues. V trimming: 2 bases; J trimming: 5 bases; junction bases outside the gene matches: 6. Germline CDR1 is MGHRA and CDR2 is YSYEKL. Each donor had roughly 10 milliliters of peripheral blood drawn. The entry originates in a study of blood T cells in healthy people across ages. A second PCR, run for roughly 7 to 11 cycles, used a sample-barcoded 5' primer plus a J-beta primer mix. TCRdb called the 5' RACE reads again in MiXCR, with one record for every CDR3 protein. This table holds 1.5 million to 2 million distinct CDR3 sequences, about 28% found once. Broader study findings: Unsorted PBMCs ruled out conclusive naive versus antigen-experienced comparison. A strong correlation was found between TCR beta diversity and the percentage of naive T cells.

Sequencing was carried out using blood. V usage is TRBV4-1 and J usage is TRBJ2-1; 7 nucleotides line up with TRBD1. This clonotype originated in a woman in her twenties or thirties in good health. CDR3 sequence reads: CASSQQGQTDNEQFF. The CDR3 coding sequence is TGCGCCAGCAGCCAACAGGGACAGACCGACAATGAGCAGTTCTTC.